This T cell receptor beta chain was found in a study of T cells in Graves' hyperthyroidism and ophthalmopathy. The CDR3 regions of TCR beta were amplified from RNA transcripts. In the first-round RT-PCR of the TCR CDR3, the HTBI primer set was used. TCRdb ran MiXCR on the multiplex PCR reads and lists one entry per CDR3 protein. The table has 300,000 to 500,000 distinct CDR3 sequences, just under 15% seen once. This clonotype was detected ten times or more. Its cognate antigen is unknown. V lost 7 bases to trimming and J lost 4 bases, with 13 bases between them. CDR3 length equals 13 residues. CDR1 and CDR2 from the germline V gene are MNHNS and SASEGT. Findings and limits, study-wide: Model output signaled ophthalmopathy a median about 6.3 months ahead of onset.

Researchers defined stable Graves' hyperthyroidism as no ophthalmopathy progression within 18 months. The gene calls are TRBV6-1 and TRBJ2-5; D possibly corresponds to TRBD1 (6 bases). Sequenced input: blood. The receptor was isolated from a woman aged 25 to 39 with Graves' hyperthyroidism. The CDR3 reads CASKNTGPETQYF. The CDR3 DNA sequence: TGTGCCAGCAAAAACACAGGGCCAGAGACCCAGTACTTC.